This T cell receptor (beta chain) came from a study of metastatic and nonmetastatic thyroid tumors. Study-wide context: Patients with malignant and benign thyroid disease provided blood and tumor or nodule tissue, whose repertoires were compared.

In the original workflow: A papillary thyroid cancer distant-metastasis classifier was built from CDR3 differences across clinicopathological groups. TCRdb reprocessed the PCR reads using MiXCR. TCRdb's processing, not the authors' own work, is the source of the V and J calls. The data show roughly 18,000 clones, roughly a fifth seen once. None of the patients had undergone any treatment ahead of thyroid surgery. Many counts were recorded for this clone. The germline gives CDR1 MNHEY, CDR2 SVGEGT. V shed 2 bases and J shed 7 bases, with 5 bases lying between them. The CDR3 is 12 residues long. This TCR was sampled from a female donor with papillary thyroid cancer or a benign thyroid nodule (not recorded which). Some clones in this sample may be carry-over from other donors' samples. What was sequenced was tumor tissue. The V call is TRBV6-2 or TRBV6-3, the J call TRBJ1-4; no firm D call. In DNA, the CDR3 is TGTGCCAGCAGTTACGAACGTGAAAAACTGTTTTTT. Encoded protein: CASSYEREKLFF.